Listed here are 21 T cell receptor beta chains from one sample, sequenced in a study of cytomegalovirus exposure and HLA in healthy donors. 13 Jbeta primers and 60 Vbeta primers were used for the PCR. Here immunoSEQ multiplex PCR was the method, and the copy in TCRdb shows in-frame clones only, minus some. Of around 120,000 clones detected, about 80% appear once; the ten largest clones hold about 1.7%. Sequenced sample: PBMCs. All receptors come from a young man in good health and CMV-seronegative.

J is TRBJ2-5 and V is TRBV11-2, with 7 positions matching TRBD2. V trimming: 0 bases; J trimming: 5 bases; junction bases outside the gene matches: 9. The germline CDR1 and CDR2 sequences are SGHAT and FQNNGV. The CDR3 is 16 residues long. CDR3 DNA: TGTGCCAGCAGCTTAGAAAGGACTAGAGGTCGGGAGACCCAGTACTTC. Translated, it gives CASSLERTRGRETQYF.

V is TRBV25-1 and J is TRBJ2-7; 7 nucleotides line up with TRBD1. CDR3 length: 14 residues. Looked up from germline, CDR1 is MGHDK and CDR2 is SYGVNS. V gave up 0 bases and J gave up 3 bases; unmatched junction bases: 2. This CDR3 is CASSEYRDSYEQYF. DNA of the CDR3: TGTGCCAGCAGTGAATATCGGGACAGCTACGAGCAGTACTTC.

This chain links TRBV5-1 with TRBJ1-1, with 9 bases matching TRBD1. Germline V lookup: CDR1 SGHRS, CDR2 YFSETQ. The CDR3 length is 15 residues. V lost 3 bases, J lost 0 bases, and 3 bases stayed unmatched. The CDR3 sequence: CASSSGQGLNTEAFF. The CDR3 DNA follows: TGCGCCAGCAGCTCAGGACAGGGGCTGAACACTGAAGCTTTCTTT.

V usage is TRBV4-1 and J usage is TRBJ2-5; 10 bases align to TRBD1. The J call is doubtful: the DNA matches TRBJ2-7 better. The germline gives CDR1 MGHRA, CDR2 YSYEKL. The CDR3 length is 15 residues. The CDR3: CASSNLDRGAYEQYF. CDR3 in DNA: TGCGCCAGCAGCAACCTGGACAGGGGGGCCTACGAGCAGTACTTC.

CDR3 region: CASSTRWGRNTGELFF. CDR3 DNA: TGTGCCAGCAGCACACGGTGGGGCAGAAACACCGGGGAGCTGTTTTTT. J is TRBJ2-2 and V is TRBV9; the D gene is possibly TRBD1 (5 bases). Germline V gene data show CDR1 as SGDLS and CDR2 as YYNGEE. This CDR3 has 16 amino acids. Trimming shortened V by 4 bases and J by 2 bases, and 15 bases separated the two germline ends.

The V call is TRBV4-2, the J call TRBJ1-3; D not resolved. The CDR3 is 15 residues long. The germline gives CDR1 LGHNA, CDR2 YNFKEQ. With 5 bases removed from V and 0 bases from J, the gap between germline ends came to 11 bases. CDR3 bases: TGTGCCAGCAGCTCGCCGACACTCTCTGGAAACACCATATATTTT. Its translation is CASSSPTLSGNTIYF.

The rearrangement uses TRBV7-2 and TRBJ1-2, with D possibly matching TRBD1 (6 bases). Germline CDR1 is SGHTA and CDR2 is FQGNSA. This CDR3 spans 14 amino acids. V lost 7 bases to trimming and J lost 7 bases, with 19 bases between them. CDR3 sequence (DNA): TGTGCCAGCATGGGGGCCGCAATAGGGTCTGGCTACACCTTC. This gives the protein CASMGAAIGSGYTF.

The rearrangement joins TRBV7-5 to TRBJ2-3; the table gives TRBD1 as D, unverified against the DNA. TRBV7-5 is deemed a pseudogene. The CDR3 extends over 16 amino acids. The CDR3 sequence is CARSLDGTGGIDTQYF. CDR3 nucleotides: TGTGCCAGAAGCTTAGACGGGACAGGGGGGATAGATACGCAGTATTTT.

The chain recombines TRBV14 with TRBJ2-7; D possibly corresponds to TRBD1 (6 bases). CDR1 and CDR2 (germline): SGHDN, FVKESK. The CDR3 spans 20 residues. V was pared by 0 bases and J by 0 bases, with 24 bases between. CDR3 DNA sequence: TGTGCCAGCAGCCAAGATCTCCGGGACACGAAAAGAGCCGGCTCCTACGAGCAGTACTTC. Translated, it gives CASSQDLRDTKRAGSYEQYF.

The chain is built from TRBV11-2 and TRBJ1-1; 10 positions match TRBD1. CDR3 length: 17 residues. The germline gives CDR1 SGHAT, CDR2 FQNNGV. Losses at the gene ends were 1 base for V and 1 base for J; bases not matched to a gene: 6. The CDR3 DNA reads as TGTGCCAGCAGCTTAGGAGACAGGGGGCGTCGGAACACTGAAGCTTTCTTT. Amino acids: CASSLGDRGRRNTEAFF.

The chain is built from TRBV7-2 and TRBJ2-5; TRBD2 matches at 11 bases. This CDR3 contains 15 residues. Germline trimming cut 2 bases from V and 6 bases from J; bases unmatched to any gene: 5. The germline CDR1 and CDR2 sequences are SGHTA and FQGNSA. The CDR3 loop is CASSLPGLAVKTQYF. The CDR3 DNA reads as TGTGCCAGCAGCTTACCGGGACTAGCGGTAAAGACCCAGTACTTC.

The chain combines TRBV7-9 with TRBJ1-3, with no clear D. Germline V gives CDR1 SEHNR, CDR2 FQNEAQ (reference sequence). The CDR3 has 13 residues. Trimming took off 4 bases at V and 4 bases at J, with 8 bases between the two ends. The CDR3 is CASSSVEGNTIYF. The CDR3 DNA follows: TGTGCCAGCAGCTCCGTGGAGGGAAACACCATATATTTT.

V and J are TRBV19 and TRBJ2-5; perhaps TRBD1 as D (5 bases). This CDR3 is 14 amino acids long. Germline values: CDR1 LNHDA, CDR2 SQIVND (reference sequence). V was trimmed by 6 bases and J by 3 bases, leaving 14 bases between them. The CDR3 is CASRWRQQKETQYF. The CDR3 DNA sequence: TGTGCCAGTAGATGGCGACAGCAGAAAGAGACCCAGTACTTC.

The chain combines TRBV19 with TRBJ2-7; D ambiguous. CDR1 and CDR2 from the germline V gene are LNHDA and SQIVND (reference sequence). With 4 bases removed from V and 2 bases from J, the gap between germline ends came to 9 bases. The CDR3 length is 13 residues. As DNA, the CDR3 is TGTGCCAGTAGTACCCCACCTACCTACGAGCAGTACTTC. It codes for CASSTPPTYEQYF. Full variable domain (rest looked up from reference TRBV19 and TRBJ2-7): DGGITQSPKYLFRKEGQNVTLSCEQNLNHDAMYWYRQDPGQGLRLIYYSQIVNDFQKGDIAEGYSVSREKKESFPLTVTSAQKNPTAFYLCASSTPPTYEQYFGPGTRLTVT.

Written as DNA, the CDR3 is TGCGCCAGCAGTACTAGACTAGGCTACACCTTC. Its translation is CASSTRLGYTF. V and J are TRBV10-2 and TRBJ1-2; D unresolved. The germline gives CDR1 WSHSY, CDR2 SAAADI. CDR3 length: 11 residues. Between the trimmed V and J ends, which lost 5 bases and 8 bases, there was a span of 9 bases.

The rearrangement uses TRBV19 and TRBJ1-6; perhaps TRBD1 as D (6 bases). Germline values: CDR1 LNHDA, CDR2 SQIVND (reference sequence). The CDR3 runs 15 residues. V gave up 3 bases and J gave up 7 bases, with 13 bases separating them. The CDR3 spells CASSIRGAKNSPLHF. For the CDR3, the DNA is TGTGCCAGTAGTATTCGGGGGGCGAAAAATTCACCCCTCCACTTT.

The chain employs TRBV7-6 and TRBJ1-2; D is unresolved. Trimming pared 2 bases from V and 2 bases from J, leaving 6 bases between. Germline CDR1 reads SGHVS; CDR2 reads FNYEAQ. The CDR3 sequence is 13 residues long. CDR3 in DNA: TGTGCCAGCAGCTTAACTGTAAACTATGGCTACACCTTC. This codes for CASSLTVNYGYTF.

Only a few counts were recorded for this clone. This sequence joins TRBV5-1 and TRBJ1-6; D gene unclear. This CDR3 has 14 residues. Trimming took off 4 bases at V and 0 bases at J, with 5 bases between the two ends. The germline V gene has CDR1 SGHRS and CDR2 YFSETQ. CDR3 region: CASSLSSYNSPLHF. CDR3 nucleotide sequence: TGCGCCAGCAGCCTAAGCTCCTATAATTCACCCCTCCACTTT. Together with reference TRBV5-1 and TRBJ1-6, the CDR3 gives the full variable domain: KAGVTQTPRYLIKTRGQQVTLSCSPISGHRSVSWYQQTPGQGLQFLFEYFSETQRNKGNFPGRFSGRQFSNSRSEMNVSTLELGDSALYLCASSLSSYNSPLHFGNGTRLTVT.

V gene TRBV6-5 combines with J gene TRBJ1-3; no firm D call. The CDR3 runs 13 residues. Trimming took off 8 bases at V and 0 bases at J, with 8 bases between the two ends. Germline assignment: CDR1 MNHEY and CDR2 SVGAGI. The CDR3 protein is CASGTSSGNTIYF. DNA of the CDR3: TGTGCCAGCGGTACGAGCTCTGGAAACACCATATATTTT.

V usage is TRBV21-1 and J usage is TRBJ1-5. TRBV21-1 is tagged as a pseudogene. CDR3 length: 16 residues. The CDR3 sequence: CASSKARGPDNQPQHF. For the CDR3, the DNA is TGTGCCAGCAGCAAAGCGCGCGGTCCCGACAATCAGCCCCAGCATTTT.

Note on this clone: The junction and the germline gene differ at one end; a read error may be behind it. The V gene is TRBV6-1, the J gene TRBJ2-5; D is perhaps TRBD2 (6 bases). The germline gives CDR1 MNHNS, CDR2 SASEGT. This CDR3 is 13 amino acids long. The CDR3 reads CASREVGRETQYF. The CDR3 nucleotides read TGTGCCAGCAGAGAAGTGGGGAGGGAGACCCAGTACTTC.